This entry lists 23 T cell receptor beta chains sequenced from one sample in a study of cytomegalovirus exposure and HLA in healthy donors. A multiplex PCR was run with 60 Vbeta primers and 13 Jbeta primers. Measured with immunoSEQ multiplex PCR; TCRdb has only the in-frame clones, and not every one. The profile shows over 150,000 clones, approximately 80% of them singletons. The sample taken for sequencing was PBMCs. All receptors come from a man aged 25-45 years in good health and CMV-seropositive.

CDR3 DNA sequence: TGCGCCAGCAGCTCCGACAGGGGGCTTGGTGAAGCTTTCTTT. The encoded protein is CASSSDRGLGEAFF. The chain joins TRBV5-1 to TRBJ1-1; 10 nucleotides align to TRBD1. There are 14 residues in the CDR3. Germline V gene lookup returns CDR1 SGHRS and CDR2 YFSETQ. V lost 3 bases, J lost 7 bases, and 6 bases stayed unmatched.

The chain links TRBV7-6 to TRBJ2-3; 10 bases line up with TRBD1. The CDR3 is 16 amino acids. The germline V gene encodes CDR1 SGHVS and CDR2 FNYEAQ. The V gene end was trimmed by 1 base and the J gene end by 4 bases; junction bases not matched to a gene: 5. The DNA for the CDR3 is TGTGCCAGCAGCTTAGGGCTGGACAGGGGGTCAGATACGCAGTATTTT. This gives the protein CASSLGLDRGSDTQYF. The whole variable domain, remainder taken from reference TRBV7-6 and TRBJ2-3, is GAGVSQSPRYKVTKRGQDVALRCDPISGHVSLYWYRQALGQGPEFLTYFNYEAQQDKSGLPNDRFSAERPEGSISTLTIQRTEQRDSAMYRCASSLGLDRGSDTQYFGPGTRLTVL.

J is TRBJ1-2 and V is TRBV20-1; D not certain. The CDR3 has 11 residues. V shed 3 bases and J shed 8 bases, with 10 bases lying between them. Per the germline V gene, CDR1 is DFQATT and CDR2 is SNEGSKA (reference sequence). CDR3 protein: CSASEGYGYTF. CDR3 DNA: TGCAGTGCTAGTGAGGGTTACGGCTACACCTTC.

This chain's CDR3 is CASSAGTGSAGLDTQYF. The CDR3, as DNA: TGCGCCAGCAGCGCCGGGACAGGGAGTGCGGGGTTAGATACGCAGTATTTT. This chain links TRBV5-1 with TRBJ2-3; 9 bases match TRBD1. Trimming took 4 bases from V and 5 from J; bases not matched to a gene: 14. The CDR3 has 17 amino acids. Per the germline V gene, CDR1 is SGHRS and CDR2 is YFSETQ.

This clone appeared a single time. The chain couples TRBV10-3 to TRBJ2-3; tentatively, D is TRBD2 (5 bases). This CDR3 contains 16 residues. Per germline, CDR1 ENHRY and CDR2 SYGVKD. Trimming left V 4 bases short and J 0 bases short, with 14 bases between. In nucleotides, the CDR3 is TGTGCCATCAGTGCGCTTACGGGATCGAGCACAGATACGCAGTATTTT. Its protein is CAISALTGSSTDTQYF.

J is TRBJ1-4 and V is TRBV2; D perhaps matches TRBD1 (5 bases). The V end lost 6 bases, the J end lost 6 bases, and 14 bases lay between the germline ends. The CDR3 has 14 residues. CDR1 and CDR2 from the germline V gene are SNHLY and FYNNEI. The CDR3 DNA is TGTGCCAGCAGGCAGAGAGGAGGGGATGAAAAACTGTTTTTT. Translation gives CASRQRGGDEKLFF.

The chain combines TRBV19 with TRBJ1-1; D is perhaps TRBD1 (6 bases). Germline-derived CDR1 and CDR2 are LNHDA and SQIVND (reference sequence). V was trimmed by 8 bases and J by 1 base, leaving 17 bases between them. The CDR3 spans 15 residues. CDR3 amino acids: CASAGITGKNTEAFF. The CDR3 region has the DNA TGTGCCAGTGCCGGAATCACAGGGAAGAACACTGAAGCTTTCTTT.

J is TRBJ2-6 and V is TRBV4-1; D is uncertain. The CDR3 covers 16 residues. V was cut by 1 base and J by 3 bases, with 10 bases left in between. Germline V gene lookup returns CDR1 MGHRA and CDR2 YSYEKL. CDR3 in amino acids: CASSQVRRGGANVLTF. The DNA of the CDR3 is TGCGCCAGCAGCCAAGTTAGGAGAGGTGGGGCCAACGTCCTGACTTTC.

V usage is TRBV6-5 and J usage is TRBJ1-5; tentative D call: TRBD1 (6 bases). V dropped 3 bases and J dropped 5 bases, with 14 bases sitting between them. Germline lookup yields CDR1 MNHEY and CDR2 SVGAGI. The CDR3 consists of 15 residues. CDR3: CASSYSRGGDQPQHF. CDR3 in DNA: TGTGCCAGCAGTTATTCCAGGGGCGGCGATCAGCCCCAGCATTTT.

The genes are TRBV5-1 and TRBJ2-7, with D possibly being TRBD2 (7 bases). Trimming stripped 1 base from V and 7 bases from J, with 15 bases between. CDR3 length: 14 residues. Germline loops: CDR1 SGHRS, CDR2 YFSETQ. This CDR3 is CASSLSQGRGEQYF. CDR3 nucleotides: TGCGCCAGCAGCTTGTCGCAGGGGCGGGGGGAGCAGTACTTC.

This chain connects TRBV2 to TRBJ2-5, with TRBD1 matching over 7 bases. The CDR3 is 11 residues long. V lost 7 bases to trimming and J lost 5 bases; unmatched junction nucleotides: 1. The V gene's germline CDR1 is SNHLY and CDR2 FYNNEI. The CDR3 DNA is TGTGCCAGCAAGGGGGCGGAGACCCAGTACTTC. This encodes CASKGAETQYF.

The CDR3 sequence is CASSPRTSNSDTQYF. The CDR3 DNA sequence: TGTGCCAGCTCCCCCAGGACTAGTAATTCAGATACGCAGTATTTT. This chain links TRBV18 with TRBJ2-3; 7 nucleotides line up with TRBD2. J lost 4 bases, V lost 6 bases, and 10 bases had no gene match. CDR3 length: 15 amino acids. Germline V gene data show CDR1 as KGHSH and CDR2 as LQKENI.

The chain uses TRBV6-1 and TRBJ1-1; TRBD1 aligns across 8 bases. This CDR3 contains 14 residues. The junction had 9 bases not matched to a gene; V was cut back by 6 bases and J by 6 bases. The germline CDR1 and CDR2 sequences are MNHNS and SASEGT. CDR3 amino acids: CASRTPGGEAEAFF. The CDR3 coding sequence is TGTGCCAGCAGGACTCCAGGGGGCGAGGCTGAAGCTTTCTTT.

This clone was counted only a few times. The chain carries TRBV5-6 and TRBJ1-1, with D unclear. V lost 1 base and J 3 bases, leaving 10 bases between the germline ends. The CDR3 has 14 residues. Per germline, CDR1 SGHDT and CDR2 YYEEEE. The CDR3 loop reads CASSLYAPDTEAFF. DNA of the CDR3: TGTGCCAGCAGCTTGTACGCCCCGGACACTGAAGCTTTCTTT.

The chain joins TRBV30 to TRBJ1-5; possibly TRBD1 for D (5 bases). Trimming left V 4 bases short and J 2 bases short, with 9 bases between. The CDR3 is 13 amino acids. The germline gives CDR1 GTSNPN, CDR2 SVGIG (reference sequence). CDR3 sequence reads: CAWTAGGNQPQHF. Here the CDR3 DNA reads TGTGCCTGGACAGCGGGGGGCAATCAGCCCCAGCATTTT.

The V and J genes are TRBV27 and TRBJ2-5; D is ambiguous. Trimming left V 4 bases short and J 1 base short, with 13 bases between. Germline V gene data show CDR1 as MNHEY and CDR2 as SMNVEV (reference sequence). The CDR3 spans 15 residues. The CDR3 DNA sequence: TGTGCCAGCAGTTCCCCGACAACTTTCCAAGAGACCCAGTACTTC. Protein sequence: CASSSPTTFQETQYF.

The CDR3 nucleotides are TGCGCCAGCAGCCCCGACGGGTCAAGTGTTAACTATGGCTACACCTTC. Its translation is CASSPDGSSVNYGYTF. The chain has TRBV5-1 and TRBJ1-2; D remains ambiguous. The CDR3 contains 16 residues. The germline V gene encodes CDR1 SGHRS and CDR2 YFSETQ. Trimming pared 4 bases from V and 1 base from J, leaving 17 bases between.

The rearrangement links TRBV7-9 to TRBJ2-1, with 8 nucleotides matching TRBD2. Germline V gives CDR1 SEHNR, CDR2 FQNEAQ (reference sequence). J gave up 0 bases and V 7 bases, and 8 bases lay outside the gene matches. The CDR3 is made up of 16 amino acids. This CDR3 reads CASTAGGGRSYNEQFF. The CDR3, as DNA: TGTGCCAGCACCGCCGGGGGGGGCCGCTCCTACAATGAGCAGTTCTTC.

The rearrangement uses TRBV9 and TRBJ1-2; TRBD1 matches at 10 bases. Germline CDR1 and CDR2: SGDLS and YYNGEE. Unmatched junction bases numbered 5, after V lost 3 bases and J lost 6 bases. CDR3 size: 14 residues. CDR3 sequence (DNA): TGTGCCAGCAGCGGTACGACAGGGGGCAATGGCTACACCTTC. Translating gives CASSGTTGGNGYTF.

Of note for this clone: Its ends do not fully match the called genes, so a read error is possible. The chain is built from TRBV6-1 and TRBJ2-5; 8 nucleotides line up with TRBD2. The length of the CDR3 is 13 residues. CDR1 and CDR2 (germline): MNHNS, SASEGT. CDR3 sequence (DNA): TGTGCCAGCAGTGACTCGGCTAGCGGGTTAAATCACTTC. It translates to CASSDSASGLNHF.

The chain joins TRBV11-2 to TRBJ1-1, with 9 nucleotides matching TRBD1. Unmatched junction bases numbered 1, after V lost 4 bases and J lost 1 base. Per the germline V gene, CDR1 is SGHAT and CDR2 is FQNNGV. The CDR3 totals 14 residues. The CDR3 loop is CASSSGQGNTEAFF. The CDR3 DNA reads TGTGCCAGCAGCTCGGGACAGGGGAACACTGAAGCTTTCTTT.

This chain uses TRBV5-6 with TRBJ2-1; 9 positions agree with TRBD1. The germline gives CDR1 SGHDT, CDR2 YYEEEE. The CDR3 length is 14 residues. Trimming at V came to 2 bases and at J to 5 bases, leaving 2 bases not matched to a gene. The CDR3 reads CASSLGDRDNEQFF. The CDR3 bases are TGTGCCAGCAGCTTAGGGGACAGGGACAATGAGCAGTTCTTC.

The chain has TRBV5-8 and TRBJ2-5, with D maybe TRBD1 (5 bases). Germline-derived CDR1 and CDR2 are SGHTS and YDEGEE. V was cut by 2 bases and J by 2 bases, with 10 bases left in between. This CDR3 contains 14 residues. This CDR3 is CASSFGQGQETQYF. The CDR3 nucleotides read TGTGCCAGCAGCTTCGGGCAGGGTCAAGAGACCCAGTACTTC.